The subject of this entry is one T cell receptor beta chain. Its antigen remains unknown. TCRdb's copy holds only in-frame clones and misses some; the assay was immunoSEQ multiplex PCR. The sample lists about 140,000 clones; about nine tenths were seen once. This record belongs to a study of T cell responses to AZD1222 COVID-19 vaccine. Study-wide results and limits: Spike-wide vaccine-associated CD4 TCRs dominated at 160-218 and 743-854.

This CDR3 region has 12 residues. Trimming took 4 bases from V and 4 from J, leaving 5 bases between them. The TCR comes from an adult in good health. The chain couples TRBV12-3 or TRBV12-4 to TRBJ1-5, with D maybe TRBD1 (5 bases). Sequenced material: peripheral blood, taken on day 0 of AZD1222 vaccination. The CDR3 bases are TGTGCCAGCAGTTGGGGGAATCAGCCCCAGCATTTT. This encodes CASSWGNQPQHF.